This T cell receptor (beta chain) was recovered during a study of early T cells in non-severe SARS-CoV-2 infection. Separate cDNA molecules each had unique molecular identifiers attached to them. TCRdb re-called the 5' RACE reads through MiXCR, storing one row per CDR3 protein. The table lists tens of thousands of distinct CDR3 sequences, about 14% of them singletons. To note about this clonotype: Its antigen is currently unknown.

General study points: Comparison of clonotypes with VDJdb favored anti-spike CD8 responses while missing private and CD4 specificities.

The CDR3 extends over 13 amino acids. Trimming took 5 bases from V and 2 from J, leaving 11 bases between them. Germline CDR1 is SQVTM and CDR2 is ANQGSEA. The TCR was taken from an adult who was a healthcare worker with PCR-confirmed SARS-CoV-2 infection or an uninfected control (not recorded which). The sequencing here drew on whole blood, taken at baseline. This chain links TRBV29-1 with TRBJ2-3; D remains unclear. The DNA for the CDR3 is TGCAGCGTTTTCGTCGGCCTCACAGATACGCAGTATTTT. It translates to CSVFVGLTDTQYF.